This T cell receptor (beta chain) was retrieved from a study of a mutant IDH1 vaccine in newly diagnosed glioma. Study context: Mean patient age was approximately 39 years; around 60% were male and about 40% female. Patients were pretreated with radiotherapy, temozolomide, or both, mostly both. Study conclusions and caveats: Pseudoprogression appears to have had no connection to changes in top peripheral T cell clonotypes.

Sequencing used immunoSEQ multiplex PCR; TCRdb keeps in-frame clones, though not all of them. This table has over 45,000 clones, 80% appearing once. About this clone: The antigen is unknown.

Trimming took 7 bases from V and 5 from J; bases not matched to a gene: 4. In germline, CDR1 is KGHSH, CDR2 LQKENI. There are 13 residues in the CDR3. Time point: week 23, last vaccination. It was 300 ug of mutant IDH1 20-mer peptide that made up each vaccine dose, given with topical imiquimod. Donor diagnoses consisted of new WHO grade 3 or 4 IDH1-mutant, ATRX-lost astrocytomas. The sequencing here drew on PBMCs, taken from a glioma patient whose treatment included an IDH1 peptide vaccine. This chain connects TRBV18 to TRBJ1-4, with 7 bases fitting TRBD1. The TCR was taken from a man aged 35-49 years with glioma. CDR3 nucleotides: TGTGCCAGCTGCGTCAGGGGGAATGAAAAACTGTTTTTT. Translated, it gives CASCVRGNEKLFF.